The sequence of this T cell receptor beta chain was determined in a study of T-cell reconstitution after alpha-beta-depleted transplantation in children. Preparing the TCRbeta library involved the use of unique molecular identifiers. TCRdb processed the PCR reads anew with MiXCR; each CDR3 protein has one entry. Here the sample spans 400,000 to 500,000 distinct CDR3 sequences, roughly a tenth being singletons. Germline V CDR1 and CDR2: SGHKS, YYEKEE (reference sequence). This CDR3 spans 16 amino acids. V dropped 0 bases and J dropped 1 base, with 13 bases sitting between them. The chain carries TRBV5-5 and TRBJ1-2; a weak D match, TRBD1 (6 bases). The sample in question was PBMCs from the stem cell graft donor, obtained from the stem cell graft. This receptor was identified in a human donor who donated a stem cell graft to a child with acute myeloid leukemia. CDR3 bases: TGTGCCAGCAGCTTGGGGGCAGGGGCCAATAACTATGGCTACACCTTC. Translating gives CASSLGAGANNYGYTF.